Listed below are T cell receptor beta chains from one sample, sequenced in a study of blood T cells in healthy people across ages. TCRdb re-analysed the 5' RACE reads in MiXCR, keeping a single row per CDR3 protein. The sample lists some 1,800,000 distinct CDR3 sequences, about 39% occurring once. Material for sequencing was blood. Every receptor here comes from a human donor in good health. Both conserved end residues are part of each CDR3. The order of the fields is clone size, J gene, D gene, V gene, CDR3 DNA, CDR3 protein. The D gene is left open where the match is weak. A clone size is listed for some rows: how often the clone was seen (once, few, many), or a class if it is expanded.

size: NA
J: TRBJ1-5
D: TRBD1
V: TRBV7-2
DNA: TGTGCCAGCAGCTCCCGAGGAGGACAGGGGGCGTTCCAGCCCCAGCATTTT
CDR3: CASSSRGGQGAFQPQHF

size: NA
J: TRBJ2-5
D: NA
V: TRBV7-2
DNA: TGTGCCAGCAGCTCTAACAGGGAGGATCTAAAGACCCAGTACTTC
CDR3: CASSSNREDLKTQYF

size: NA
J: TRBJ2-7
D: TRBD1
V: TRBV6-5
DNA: TGTGCCAGCAGTTACGCGGGACAGGGACAAAGCGAGCAGTACTTC
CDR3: CASSYAGQGQSEQYF

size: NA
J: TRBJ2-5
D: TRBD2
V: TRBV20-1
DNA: TGCAGTGCTAGCCCCGCGGGGGAGGGAGAGACCCAGTACTTC
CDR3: CSASPAGEGETQYF

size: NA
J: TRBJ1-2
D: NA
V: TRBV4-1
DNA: TGCGCCAGCAGCCAAGTAACGGGCCTCTATGGCTACACCTTC
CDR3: CASSQVTGLYGYTF

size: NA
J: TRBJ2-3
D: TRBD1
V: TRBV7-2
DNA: TGTGCCAGCAGCTATAGGGGACAGGGAGAGGGTACGCAGTATTTT
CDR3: CASSYRGQGEGTQYF

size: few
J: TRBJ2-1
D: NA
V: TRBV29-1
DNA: TGCAGCGTTCAGAACCTACCCTACAATGAGCAGTTCTTC
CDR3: CSVQNLPYNEQFF

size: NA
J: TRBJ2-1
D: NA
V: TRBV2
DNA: TGTGCCAGCAGCGACCCCGGGGACTACAATGAGCAGTTCTTC
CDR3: CASSDPGDYNEQFF

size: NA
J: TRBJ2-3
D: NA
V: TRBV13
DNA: TGTGCCAGCAGCTCGGCCACAGATACGCAGTATTTT
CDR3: CASSSATDTQYF

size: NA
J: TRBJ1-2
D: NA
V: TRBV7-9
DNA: TGTGCCAGCACCCTGTTGGAAAACTATGGCTACACCTTC
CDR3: CASTLLENYGYTF

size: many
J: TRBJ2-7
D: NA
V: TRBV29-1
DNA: TGCAGCGTTAACAGGATAGGCAACGAGCAGTACTTC
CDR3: CSVNRIGNEQYF

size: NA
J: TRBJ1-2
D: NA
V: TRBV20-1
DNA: TGCAGTGCTAGAGATCCGACAGGTCACAACTATGGCTACACCTTC
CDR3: CSARDPTGHNYGYTF

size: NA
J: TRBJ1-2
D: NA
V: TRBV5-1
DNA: TGCGCCAGCTTTCCGACAGAGACTAACTATGGCTACACCTTC
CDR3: CASFPTETNYGYTF

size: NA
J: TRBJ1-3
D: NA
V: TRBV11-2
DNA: TGTACCAGCAGCTTAGTTCGGAACACCATATATTTT
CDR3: CTSSLVRNTIYF

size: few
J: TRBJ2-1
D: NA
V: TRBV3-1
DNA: TGTGCCAGCAGCCCTCGAGGGGGAAGCCCCCCCTACAATGAGCAGTTCTTC
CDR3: CASSPRGGSPPYNEQFF

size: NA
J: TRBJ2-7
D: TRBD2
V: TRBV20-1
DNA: TGCAGTGCTAGCCTACTAGCGGGGCTCACCTACGAGCAGTACTTC
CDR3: CSASLLAGLTYEQYF

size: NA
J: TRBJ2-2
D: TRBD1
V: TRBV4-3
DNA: TGCGCCAGCAGCCATCTTTGGAAGGGACAGGGGGCCACCGGGGAGCTGTTTTTT
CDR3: CASSHLWKGQGATGELFF

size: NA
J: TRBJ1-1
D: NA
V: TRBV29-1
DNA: TGCAGCGTTGGTACCGGGAGAGCTTTCTTT
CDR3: CSVGTGRAFF

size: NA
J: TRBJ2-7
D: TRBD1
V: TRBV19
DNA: TGTGCCACCGGGGGACAGGCCTCCTACGAGCAGTACTTC
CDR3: CATGGQASYEQYF

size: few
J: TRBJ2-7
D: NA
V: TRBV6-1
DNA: TGTGCCAGCAGGGAAGCCCCGAGGGGTAGTGAGCAGTACTTC
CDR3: CASREAPRGSEQYF

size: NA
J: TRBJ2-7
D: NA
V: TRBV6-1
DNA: TGTGCCAGCAGTCCGGGATTTGGGCAGGGTGTTTACGAGCAGTACTTC
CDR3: CASSPGFGQGVYEQYF